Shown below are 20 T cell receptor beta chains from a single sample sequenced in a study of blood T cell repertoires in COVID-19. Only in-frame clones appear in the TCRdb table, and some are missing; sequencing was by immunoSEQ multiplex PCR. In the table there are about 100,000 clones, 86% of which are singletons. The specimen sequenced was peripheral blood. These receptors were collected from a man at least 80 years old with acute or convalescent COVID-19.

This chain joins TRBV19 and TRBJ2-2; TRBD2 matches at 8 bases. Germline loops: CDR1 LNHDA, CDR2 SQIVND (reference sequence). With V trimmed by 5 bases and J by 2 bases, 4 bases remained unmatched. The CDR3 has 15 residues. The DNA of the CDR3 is TGTGCCAGTAGTTTAATAGCGGGAAACACCGGGGAGCTGTTTTTT. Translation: CASSLIAGNTGELFF.

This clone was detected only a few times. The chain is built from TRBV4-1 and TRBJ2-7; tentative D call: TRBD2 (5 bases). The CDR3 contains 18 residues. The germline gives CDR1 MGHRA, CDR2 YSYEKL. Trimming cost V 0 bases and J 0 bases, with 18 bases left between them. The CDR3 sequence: CASSQDNLGFGSSYEQYF. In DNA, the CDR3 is TGCGCCAGCAGCCAAGATAATTTGGGTTTTGGGAGCTCCTACGAGCAGTACTTC.

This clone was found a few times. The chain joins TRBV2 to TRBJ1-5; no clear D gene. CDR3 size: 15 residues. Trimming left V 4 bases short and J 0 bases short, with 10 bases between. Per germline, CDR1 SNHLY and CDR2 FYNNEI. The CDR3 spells CASSVGEYSNQPQHF. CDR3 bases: TGTGCCAGCAGTGTCGGGGAGTATAGCAATCAGCCCCAGCATTTT.

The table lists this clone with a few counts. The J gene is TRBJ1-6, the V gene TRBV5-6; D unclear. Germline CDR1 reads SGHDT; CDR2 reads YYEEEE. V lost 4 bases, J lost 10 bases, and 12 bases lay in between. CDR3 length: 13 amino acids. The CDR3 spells CASSALRSSPLHF. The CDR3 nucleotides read TGTGCCAGCAGCGCCCTCCGGAGCTCACCCCTCCACTTT.

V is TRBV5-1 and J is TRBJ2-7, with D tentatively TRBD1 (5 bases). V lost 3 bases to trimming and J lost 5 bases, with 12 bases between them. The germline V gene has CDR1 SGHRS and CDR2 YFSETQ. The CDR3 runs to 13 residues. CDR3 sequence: CASSSNQGNEQYF. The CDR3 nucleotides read TGCGCCAGCAGCTCAAATCAGGGTAACGAGCAGTACTTC. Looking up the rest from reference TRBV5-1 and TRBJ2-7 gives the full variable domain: KAGVTQTPRYLIKTRGQQVTLSCSPISGHRSVSWYQQTPGQGLQFLFEYFSETQRNKGNFPGRFSGRQFSNSRSEMNVSTLELGDSALYLCASSSNQGNEQYFGPGTRLTVT.

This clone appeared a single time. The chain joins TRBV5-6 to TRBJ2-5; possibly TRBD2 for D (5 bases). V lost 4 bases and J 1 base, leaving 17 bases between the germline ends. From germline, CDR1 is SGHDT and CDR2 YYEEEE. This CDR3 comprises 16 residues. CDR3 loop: CASSLGGRSLQETQYF. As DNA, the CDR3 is TGTGCCAGCAGCCTCGGAGGTCGGTCTCTCCAAGAGACCCAGTACTTC.

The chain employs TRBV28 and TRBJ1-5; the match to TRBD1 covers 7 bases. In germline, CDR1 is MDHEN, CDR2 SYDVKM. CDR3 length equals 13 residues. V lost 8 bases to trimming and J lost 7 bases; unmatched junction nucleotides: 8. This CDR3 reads CASSDRDGQPQHF. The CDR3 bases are TGTGCCAGCTCCGACAGGGATGGACAGCCCCAGCATTTT.

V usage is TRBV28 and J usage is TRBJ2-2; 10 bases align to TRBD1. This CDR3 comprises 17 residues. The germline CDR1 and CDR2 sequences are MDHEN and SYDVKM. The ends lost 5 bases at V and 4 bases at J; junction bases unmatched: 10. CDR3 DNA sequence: TGTGCCAGCAGTCTTTTAGGGACAGGGGTCGCCACCGGGGAGCTGTTTTTT. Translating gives CASSLLGTGVATGELFF.

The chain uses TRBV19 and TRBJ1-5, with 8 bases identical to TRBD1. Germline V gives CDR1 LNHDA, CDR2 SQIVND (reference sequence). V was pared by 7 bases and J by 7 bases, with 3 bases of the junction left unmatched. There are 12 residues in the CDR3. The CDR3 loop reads CASTRQGQPQHF. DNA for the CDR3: TGTGCCAGTACCAGACAGGGGCAGCCCCAGCATTTT.

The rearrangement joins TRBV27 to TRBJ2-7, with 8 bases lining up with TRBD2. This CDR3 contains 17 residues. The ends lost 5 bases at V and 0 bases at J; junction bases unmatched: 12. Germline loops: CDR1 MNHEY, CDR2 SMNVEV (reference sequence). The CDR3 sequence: CASSRTLSGRNSYEQYF. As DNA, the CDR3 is TGTGCCAGCAGTAGAACCTTGAGCGGGAGAAACTCCTACGAGCAGTACTTC.

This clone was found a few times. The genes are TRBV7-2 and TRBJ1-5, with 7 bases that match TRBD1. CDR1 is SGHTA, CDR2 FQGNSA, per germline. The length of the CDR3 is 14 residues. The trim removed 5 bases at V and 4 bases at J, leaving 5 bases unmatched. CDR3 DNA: TGTGCCAGCAGCACGGGACAGCTTAATCAGCCCCAGCATTTT. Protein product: CASSTGQLNQPQHF.

The CDR3 nucleotides read TGTGCCAGCAGTGTGCAGGGCTACGAGCAGTACTTC. It yields the protein CASSVQGYEQYF. The chain carries TRBV12-3 or TRBV12-4 and TRBJ2-7; possible D gene TRBD1, 5 bases. V shed 5 bases and J shed 3 bases, with 8 bases lying between them. The CDR3 covers 12 residues.

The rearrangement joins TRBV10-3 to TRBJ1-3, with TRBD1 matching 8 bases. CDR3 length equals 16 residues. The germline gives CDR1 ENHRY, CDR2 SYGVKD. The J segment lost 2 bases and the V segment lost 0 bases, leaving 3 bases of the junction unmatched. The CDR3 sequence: CAISESKTGAGNTIYF. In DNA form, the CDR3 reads TGTGCCATCAGTGAGTCCAAGACAGGGGCTGGAAACACCATATATTTT.

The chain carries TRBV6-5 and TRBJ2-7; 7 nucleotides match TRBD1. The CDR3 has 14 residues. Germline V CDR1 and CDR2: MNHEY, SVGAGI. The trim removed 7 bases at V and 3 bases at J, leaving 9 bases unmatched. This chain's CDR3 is CASNPTGKGYEQYF. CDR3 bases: TGTGCCAGCAATCCGACAGGGAAAGGCTACGAGCAGTACTTC.

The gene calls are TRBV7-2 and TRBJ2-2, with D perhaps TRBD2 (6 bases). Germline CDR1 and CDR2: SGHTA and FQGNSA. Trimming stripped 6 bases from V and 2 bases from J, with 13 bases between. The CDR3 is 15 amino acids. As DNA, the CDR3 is TGTGCCAGCAGATGGACTACCGGAAACACCGGGGAGCTGTTTTTT. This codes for CASRWTTGNTGELFF.

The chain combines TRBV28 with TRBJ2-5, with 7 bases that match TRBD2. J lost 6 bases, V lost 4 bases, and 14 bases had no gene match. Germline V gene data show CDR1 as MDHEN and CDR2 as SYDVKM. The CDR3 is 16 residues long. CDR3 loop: CASSSRLGGPSKTQYF. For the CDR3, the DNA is TGTGCCAGCAGTTCCCGTCTGGGAGGGCCCTCAAAGACCCAGTACTTC.

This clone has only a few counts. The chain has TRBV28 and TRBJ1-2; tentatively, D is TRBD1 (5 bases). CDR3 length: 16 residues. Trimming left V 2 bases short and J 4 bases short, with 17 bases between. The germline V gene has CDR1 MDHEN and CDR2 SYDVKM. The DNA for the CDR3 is TGTGCCAGCAGTTTAGGGGCAGGGAATTCCGGCTATGGCTACACCTTC. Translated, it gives CASSLGAGNSGYGYTF.

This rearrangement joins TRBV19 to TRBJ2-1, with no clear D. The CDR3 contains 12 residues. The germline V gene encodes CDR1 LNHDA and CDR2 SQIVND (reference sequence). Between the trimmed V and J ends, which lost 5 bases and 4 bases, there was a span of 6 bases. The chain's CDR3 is CASSLNYNEQFF. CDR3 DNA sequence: TGTGCCAGTAGTCTTAATTACAATGAGCAGTTCTTC.

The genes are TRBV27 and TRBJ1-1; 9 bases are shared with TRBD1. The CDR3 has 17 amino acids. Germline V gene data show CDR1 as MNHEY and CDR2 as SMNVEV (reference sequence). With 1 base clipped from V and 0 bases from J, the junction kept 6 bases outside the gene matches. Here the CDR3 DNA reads TGTGCCAGCAGTTTATATAGGACAGGGGCCTTGAACACTGAAGCTTTCTTT. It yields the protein CASSLYRTGALNTEAFF.

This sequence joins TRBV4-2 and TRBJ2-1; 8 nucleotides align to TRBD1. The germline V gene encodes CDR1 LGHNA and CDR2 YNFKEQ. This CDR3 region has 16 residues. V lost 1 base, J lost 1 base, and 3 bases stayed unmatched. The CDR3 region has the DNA TGTGCCAGCAGCCAAGCTAGGACAGGGTCCTACAATGAGCAGTTCTTC. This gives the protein CASSQARTGSYNEQFF.